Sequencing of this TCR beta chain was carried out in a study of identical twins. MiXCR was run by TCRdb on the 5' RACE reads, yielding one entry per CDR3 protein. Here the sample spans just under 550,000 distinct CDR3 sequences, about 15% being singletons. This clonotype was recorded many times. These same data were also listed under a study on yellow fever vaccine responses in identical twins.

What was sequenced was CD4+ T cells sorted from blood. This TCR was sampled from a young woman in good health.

CDR3 bases: TGCGCCAGCAGCTCGAGAAGGACAAGACAAGAGACCCAGTACTTC. Its protein product is CASSSRRTRQETQYF. V and J are TRBV5-1 and TRBJ2-5, with D perhaps matching TRBD1 (5 bases). This CDR3 is 15 amino acids long. Trimming shortened V by 3 bases and J by 2 bases, and 14 bases separated the two germline ends. The germline V gene encodes CDR1 SGHRS and CDR2 YFSETQ.